Presented here are 8 T cell receptor beta chains from one specimen sequenced in a study of blood T cell repertoires in COVID-19. Here immunoSEQ multiplex PCR was the method, and the copy in TCRdb shows in-frame clones only, minus some. Of 95,000 to 150,000 clones listed, approximately 85% are singletons. Material: peripheral blood. The receptor set was obtained from a woman of 80 years or more with COVID-19, enrolled during active disease.

This clone was seen more than once but under ten times. J is TRBJ1-2 and V is TRBV29-1; D gene uncertain. The CDR3 covers 11 residues. V was pared by 2 bases and J by 6 bases, with 7 bases between. CDR1 is SQVTM, CDR2 ANQGSEA, per germline. The CDR3 sequence: CSVETPNGYTF. Here the CDR3 DNA reads TGCAGCGTTGAAACTCCTAATGGCTACACCTTC.

This clone was found a few times. V is TRBV24-1 and J is TRBJ1-5; D gene unclear. This CDR3 is built from 14 residues. Germline-derived CDR1 and CDR2 are KGHDR and SFDVKD. V lost 2 bases to trimming and J lost 0 bases, with 4 bases between them. The CDR3 nucleotides read TGTGCCACCAGTGATTCCCATAGCAATCAGCCCCAGCATTTT. Its protein is CATSDSHSNQPQHF.

This chain connects TRBV12-3 or TRBV12-4 to TRBJ2-5, with 8 positions matching TRBD2. This CDR3 region has 13 residues. With 8 bases clipped from V and 2 bases from J, the junction kept 4 bases outside the gene matches. CDR3 sequence reads: CASRRLAQETQYF. CDR3 DNA sequence: TGTGCCAGCCGGAGACTAGCGCAAGAGACCCAGTACTTC.

J is TRBJ1-3 and V is TRBV7-2; D is unclear. This CDR3 has 16 residues. V lost 0 bases, J lost 0 bases, and 9 bases lay in between. CDR1 and CDR2 from the germline V gene are SGHTA and FQGNSA. This CDR3 is CASSLAGRLSGNTIYF. The CDR3, as DNA: TGTGCCAGCAGCTTAGCTGGCCGACTCTCTGGAAACACCATATATTTT.

The gene calls are TRBV4-3 and TRBJ1-2; unclear D gene. CDR3 size: 13 residues. Looked up from germline, CDR1 is LGHNA and CDR2 is YSLEER. Trimming left V 4 bases short and J 8 bases short, with 14 bases between. This chain's CDR3 is CASSPGFSEGYTF. CDR3 DNA sequence: TGCGCCAGCAGCCCGGGGTTCTCGGAGGGCTACACCTTC.

V is TRBV19 and J is TRBJ2-5, with TRBD2 identical over 14 bases. CDR3 size: 20 residues. Germline lookup yields CDR1 LNHDA and CDR2 SQIVND (reference sequence). The trim removed 0 bases at V and 5 bases at J, leaving 14 bases unmatched. The CDR3 bases are TGTGCCAGTAGTATAGATCTCGTGGGGACTAGCGGGAGATTTGGGGAGACCCAGTACTTC. As protein: CASSIDLVGTSGRFGETQYF.

The rearrangement uses TRBV27 and TRBJ2-7, with 9 bases identical to TRBD1. Losses at the gene ends were 3 bases for V and 4 bases for J; bases not matched to a gene: 7. The CDR3 has 15 residues. Germline loops: CDR1 MNHEY, CDR2 SMNVEV (reference sequence). The CDR3 nucleotides read TGTGCCAGCAGTTTGACGGGACAGGGCAGGTACGAGCAGTACTTC. Its protein is CASSLTGQGRYEQYF.

The chain carries TRBV12-3 or TRBV12-4 and TRBJ2-7; D possibly corresponds to TRBD1 (5 bases). Between the trimmed V and J ends, which lost 4 bases and 6 bases, there was a span of 13 bases. This CDR3 is built from 13 residues. For the CDR3, the DNA is TGTGCCAGCAGTTCCACAGGCACCAGCGAGCAGTACTTC. Translated: CASSSTGTSEQYF.